The sequence of this T cell receptor beta chain was determined in a study of neurological immune-mediated disorders. Notes on the study in general: None of the CDR3 amino acid sequences in expanded clones turned up in more than one subject, which points to private repertoires in all groups.

The cDNA was synthesized by 5'RACE incorporating 10-nucleotide random UMIs. Using its own MiXCR run on the 5' RACE reads, TCRdb lists one record per CDR3 protein. The repertoire holds around 37,000 distinct CDR3 sequences, 13% to 15% seen once, with around 27% in the top ten. This clonotype was counted many times. Its antigen is not known. This clonotype originated in a woman between 50 and 59 years old with HTLV-1-associated myelopathy (HAM/TSP). Sequencing was performed on PBMCs.

The CDR3 protein is CASTLPEVVNTEAFF. In DNA form, the CDR3 reads TGTGCCAGCACCCTCCCCGAGGTGGTGAACACTGAAGCTTTCTTT. The gene calls are TRBV12-3 or TRBV12-4 and TRBJ1-1; no reliable D call. Deletions cut 7 bases from V and 0 bases from J, with 15 bases between. The CDR3 is 15 residues long.